This record concerns one T cell receptor beta chain sequence. Antigen specificity is unknown. The data belong to a study of CD8+ T cells in alopecia areata. At the level of the study: Tofacitinib ran 6 to 18 months, followed by 6 months off drug. Study-level results: When scalp samples are sequenced, resident alphabeta T cells of normal skin are also captured.

Documented treatment: oral pan-JAK inhibitor, 5-10 mg twice daily. Germline V CDR1 and CDR2: GTSNPN, SVGIG (reference sequence). This CDR3 is 12 amino acids long. RNA extraction and reverse transcription yielded cDNA as sequencing template. The repertoire was sequenced with immunoSEQ multiplex PCR; TCRdb's copy has only in-frame clones and lacks some. The sample lists approximately 280,000 clones, 58% occurring once. The gene calls are TRBV30 and TRBJ2-5; D tentatively fits TRBD1 or TRBD2 (6 bases each). TRBJ2-7 explains the end of the DNA better; the J call may be wrong. The clonotype originates from a human donor with alopecia areata. Sequenced material: CD4+ T cells sorted from blood, taken at week 24, from a patient treated with tofacitinib. The CDR3 DNA reads as TGTGCCTGGAACGGGGGCAACTACGAGCAGTACTTC. Residues: CAWNGGNYEQYF.